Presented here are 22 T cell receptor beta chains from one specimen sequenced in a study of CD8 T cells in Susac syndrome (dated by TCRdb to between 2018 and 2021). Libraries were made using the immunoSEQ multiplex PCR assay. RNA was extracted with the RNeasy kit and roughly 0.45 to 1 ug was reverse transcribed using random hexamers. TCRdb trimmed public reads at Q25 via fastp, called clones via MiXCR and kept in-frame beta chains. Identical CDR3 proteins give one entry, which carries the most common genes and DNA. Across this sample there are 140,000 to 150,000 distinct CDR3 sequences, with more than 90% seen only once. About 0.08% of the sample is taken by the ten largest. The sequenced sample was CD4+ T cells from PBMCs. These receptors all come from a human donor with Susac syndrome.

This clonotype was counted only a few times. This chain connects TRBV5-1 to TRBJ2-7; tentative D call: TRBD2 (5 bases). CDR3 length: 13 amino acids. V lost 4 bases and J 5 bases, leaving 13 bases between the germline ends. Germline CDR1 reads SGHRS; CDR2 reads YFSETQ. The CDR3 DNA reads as TGCGCCAGCAGCATTCCGGGGATGGACGAGCAGTACTTC. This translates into CASSIPGMDEQYF.

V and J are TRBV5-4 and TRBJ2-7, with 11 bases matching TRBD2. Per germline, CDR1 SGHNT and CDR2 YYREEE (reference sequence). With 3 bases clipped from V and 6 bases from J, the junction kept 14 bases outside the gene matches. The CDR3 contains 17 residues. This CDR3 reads CASSSPFTSGRPSEQYF. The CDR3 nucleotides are TGTGCCAGCAGCTCTCCATTCACTAGCGGGAGACCATCCGAGCAGTACTTC.

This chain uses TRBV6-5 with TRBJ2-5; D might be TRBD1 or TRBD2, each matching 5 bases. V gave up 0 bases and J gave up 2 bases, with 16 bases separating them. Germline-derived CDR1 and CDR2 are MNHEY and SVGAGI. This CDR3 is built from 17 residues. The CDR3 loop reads CASSYSRDQGLQETQYF. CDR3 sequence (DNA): TGTGCCAGCAGTTACTCCCGGGACCAAGGGTTACAAGAGACCCAGTACTTC.

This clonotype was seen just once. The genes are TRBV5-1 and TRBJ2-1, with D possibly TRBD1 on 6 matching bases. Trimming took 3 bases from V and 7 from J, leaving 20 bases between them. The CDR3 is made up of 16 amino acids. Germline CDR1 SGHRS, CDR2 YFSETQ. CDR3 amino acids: CASSSSGVYSWNEQFF. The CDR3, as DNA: TGCGCCAGCAGCTCATCAGGGGTGTACAGTTGGAATGAGCAGTTCTTC.

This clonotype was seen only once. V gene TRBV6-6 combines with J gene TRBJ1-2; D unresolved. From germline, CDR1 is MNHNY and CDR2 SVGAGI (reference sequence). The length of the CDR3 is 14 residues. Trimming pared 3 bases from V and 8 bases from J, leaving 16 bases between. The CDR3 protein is CASSYFSAPGGYTF. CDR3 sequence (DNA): TGTGCCAGCAGTTATTTTTCGGCGCCAGGAGGCTACACCTTC.

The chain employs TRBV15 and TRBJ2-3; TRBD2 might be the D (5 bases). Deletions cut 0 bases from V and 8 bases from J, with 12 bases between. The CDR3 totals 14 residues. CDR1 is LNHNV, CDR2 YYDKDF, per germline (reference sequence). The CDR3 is CATSRDRAEGTQYF. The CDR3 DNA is TGTGCCACCAGCAGAGATCGGGCCGAGGGTACGCAGTATTTT.

The CDR3 region has the DNA TGTGCCAGCAGTGAAAAAAGGTCTCCTGGTGGCTACACCTTC. Translation gives CASSEKRSPGGYTF. This sequence joins TRBV2 and TRBJ1-2; D is unresolved. V dropped 2 bases and J dropped 7 bases, with 14 bases sitting between them. The germline gives CDR1 SNHLY, CDR2 FYNNEI. The CDR3 covers 14 residues.

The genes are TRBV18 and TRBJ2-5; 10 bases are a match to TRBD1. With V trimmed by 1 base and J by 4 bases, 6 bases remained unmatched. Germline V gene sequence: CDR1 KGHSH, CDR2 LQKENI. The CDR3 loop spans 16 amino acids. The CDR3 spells CASSPRWTGGGETQYF. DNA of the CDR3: TGTGCCAGCTCACCACGCTGGACAGGGGGTGGAGAGACCCAGTACTTC.

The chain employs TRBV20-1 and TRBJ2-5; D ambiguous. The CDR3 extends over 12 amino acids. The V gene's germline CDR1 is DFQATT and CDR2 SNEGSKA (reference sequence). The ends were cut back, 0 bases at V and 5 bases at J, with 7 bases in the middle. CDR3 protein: CSARDLRETQYF. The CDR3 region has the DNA TGCAGTGCTAGAGATCTTAGGGAGACCCAGTACTTC.

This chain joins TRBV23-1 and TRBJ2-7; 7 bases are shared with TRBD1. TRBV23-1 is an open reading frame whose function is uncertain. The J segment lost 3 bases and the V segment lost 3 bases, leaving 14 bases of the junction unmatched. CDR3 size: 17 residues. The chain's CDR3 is CASSQETGKVTLYEQYF. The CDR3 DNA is TGCGCCAGCAGTCAGGAGACAGGGAAGGTTACGCTCTACGAGCAGTACTTC.

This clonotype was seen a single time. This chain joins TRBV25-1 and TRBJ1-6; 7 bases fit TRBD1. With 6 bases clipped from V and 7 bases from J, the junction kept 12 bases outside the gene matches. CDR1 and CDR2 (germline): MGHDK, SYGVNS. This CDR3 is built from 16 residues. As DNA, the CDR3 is TGTGCCAGCAGCCCTCACAGGGGCCCTATGAATTCACCCCTCCACTTT. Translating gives CASSPHRGPMNSPLHF.

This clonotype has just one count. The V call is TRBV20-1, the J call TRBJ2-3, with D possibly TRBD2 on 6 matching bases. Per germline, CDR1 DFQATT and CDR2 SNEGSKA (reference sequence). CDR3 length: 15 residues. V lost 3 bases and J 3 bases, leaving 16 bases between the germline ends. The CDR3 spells CSARGLGLTTDTQYF. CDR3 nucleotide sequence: TGCAGTGCTAGGGGGCTGGGACTGACAACAGATACGCAGTATTTT.

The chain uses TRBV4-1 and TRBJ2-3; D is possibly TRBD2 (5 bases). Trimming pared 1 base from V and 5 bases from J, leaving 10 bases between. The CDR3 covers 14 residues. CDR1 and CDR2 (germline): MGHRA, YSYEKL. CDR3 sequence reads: CASSQGVSGDTQYF. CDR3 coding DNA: TGCGCCAGCAGCCAAGGCGTGAGCGGAGATACGCAGTATTTT.

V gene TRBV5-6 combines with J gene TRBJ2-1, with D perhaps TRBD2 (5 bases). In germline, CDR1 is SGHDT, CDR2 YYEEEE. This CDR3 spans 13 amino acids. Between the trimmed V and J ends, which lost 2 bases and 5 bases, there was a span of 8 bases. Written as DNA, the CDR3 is TGTGCCAGCAGCTTCGGACTTAACAATGAGCAGTTCTTC. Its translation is CASSFGLNNEQFF. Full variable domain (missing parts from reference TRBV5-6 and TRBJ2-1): DAGVTQSPTHLIKTRGQQVTLRCSPKSGHDTVSWYQQALGQGPQFIFQYYEEEERQRGNFPDRFSGHQFPNYSSELNVNALLLGDSALYLCASSFGLNNEQFFGPGTRLTVL.

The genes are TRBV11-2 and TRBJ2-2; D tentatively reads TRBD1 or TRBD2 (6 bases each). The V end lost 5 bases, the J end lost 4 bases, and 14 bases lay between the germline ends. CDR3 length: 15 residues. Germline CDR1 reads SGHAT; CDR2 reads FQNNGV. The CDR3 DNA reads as TGTGCCAGCAGCCTCCTACAGGGAGGCACCGGGGAGCTGTTTTTT. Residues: CASSLLQGGTGELFF.

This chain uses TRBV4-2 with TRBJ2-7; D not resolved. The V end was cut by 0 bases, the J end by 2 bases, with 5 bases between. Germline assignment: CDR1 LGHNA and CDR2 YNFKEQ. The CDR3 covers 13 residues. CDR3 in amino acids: CASSQERTYEQYF. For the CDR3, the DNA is TGTGCCAGCAGCCAAGAAAGAACCTACGAGCAGTACTTC.

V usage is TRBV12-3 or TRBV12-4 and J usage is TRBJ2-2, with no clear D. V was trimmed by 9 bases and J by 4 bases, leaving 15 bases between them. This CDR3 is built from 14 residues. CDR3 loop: CASTLRGPTGELFF. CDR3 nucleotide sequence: TGTGCCAGTACCCTCAGAGGACCCACCGGGGAGCTGTTTTTT.

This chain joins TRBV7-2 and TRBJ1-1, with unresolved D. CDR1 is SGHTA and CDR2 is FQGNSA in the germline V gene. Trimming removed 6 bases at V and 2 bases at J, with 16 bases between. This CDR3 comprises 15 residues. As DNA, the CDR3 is TGTGCCAGCAGGATACAGAGTCTCTACAACACTGAAGCTTTCTTT. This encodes CASRIQSLYNTEAFF. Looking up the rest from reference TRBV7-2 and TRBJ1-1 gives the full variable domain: GAGVSQSPSNKVTEKGKDVELRCDPISGHTALYWYRQSLGQGLEFLIYFQGNSAPDKSGLPSDRFSAERTGGSVSTLTIQRTQQEDSAVYLCASRIQSLYNTEAFFGQGTRLTVV.

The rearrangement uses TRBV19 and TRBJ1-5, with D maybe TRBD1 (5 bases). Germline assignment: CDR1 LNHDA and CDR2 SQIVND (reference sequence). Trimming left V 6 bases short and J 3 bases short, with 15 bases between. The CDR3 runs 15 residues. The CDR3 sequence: CASRSRRGDNQPQHF. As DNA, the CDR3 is TGTGCCAGTAGGAGCCGGAGGGGTGACAATCAGCCCCAGCATTTT.

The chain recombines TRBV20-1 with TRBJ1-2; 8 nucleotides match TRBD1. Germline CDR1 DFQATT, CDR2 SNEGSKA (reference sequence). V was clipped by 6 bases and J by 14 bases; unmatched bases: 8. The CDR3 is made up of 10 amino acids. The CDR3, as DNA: TGCAGTGCGCCTGACAGGGGCGTAACCTTC. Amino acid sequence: CSAPDRGVTF.

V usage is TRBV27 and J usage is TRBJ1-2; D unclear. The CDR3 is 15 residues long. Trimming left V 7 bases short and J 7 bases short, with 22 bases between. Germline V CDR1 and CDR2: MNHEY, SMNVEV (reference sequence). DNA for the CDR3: TGTGCCAGCAAAGCCCCCCACCTGGGCGGGTTTGGCTACACCTTC. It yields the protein CASKAPHLGGFGYTF.

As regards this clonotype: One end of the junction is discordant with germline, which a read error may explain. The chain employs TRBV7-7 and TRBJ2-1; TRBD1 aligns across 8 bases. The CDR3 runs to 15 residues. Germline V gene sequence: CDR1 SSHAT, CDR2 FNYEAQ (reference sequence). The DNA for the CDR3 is TGTGCTAGCAGCTCCGGACAGGGCGGTGGCAATGAGCAGTTCTTC. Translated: CASSSGQGGGNEQFF.